These T cell receptor beta chains were read from a single sample in a study of T cell responses to AZD1222 COVID-19 vaccine. Data came from immunoSEQ multiplex PCR; TCRdb stores just in-frame clones and leaves some out. The sample records approximately 150,000 clones, 80% to 95% being singletons. The input for sequencing was peripheral blood, taken on day 0 of AZD1222 vaccination. The receptor source for this set is an adult in good health. Both conserved end residues are part of each CDR3. Fields, in order: D gene, clone size, V gene, J gene, CDR3 protein, CDR3 DNA. A D gene is named only where the DNA matches it firmly. Rows may omit the clone size; those that give it use once, few, many or a size class.

>NA|NA|TRBV6-5|TRBJ1-1
CASSTRVQTEAFF
TGTGCCAGCAGTACGAGGGTCCAGACTGAAGCTTTCTTT
>NA|NA|TRBV12-5|TRBJ1-2
CASGHDGYTF
TGTGCTAGTGGTCACGATGGCTACACCTTC
>TRBD2|NA|TRBV7-9|TRBJ2-7
CASSSPWTSGFTDLQYF
TGTGCCAGCAGCTCGCCCTGGACTAGCGGGTTTACGGATTTGCAGTACTTC
>NA|NA|TRBV5-5|TRBJ2-3
CASSLFGIGGDTQYF
TGTGCCAGCAGCTTGTTCGGGATAGGGGGGGATACGCAGTATTTT
>TRBD1|NA|TRBV7-9|TRBJ2-7
CASSLGRDRGHEQYF
TGTGCCAGCAGCTTAGGCCGGGACAGGGGCCACGAGCAGTACTTC
>TRBD2|NA|TRBV19|TRBJ2-6
CASKVRGELSGANVLTF
TGTGCCAGTAAGGTCCGGGGGGAACTCTCTGGGGCCAACGTCCTGACTTTC
>NA|NA|TRBV2|TRBJ1-6
CASSEIPGSYNSPLHF
TGTGCCAGCAGTGAAATTCCAGGCTCCTATAATTCACCCCTCCACTTT
>TRBD2|NA|TRBV6-5|TRBJ2-3
CASRGLAASTDTQYF
TGTGCCAGCAGAGGACTAGCGGCTAGCACAGATACGCAGTATTTT
>TRBD1|NA|TRBV18|TRBJ1-4
CASSPWDSGSTNEKLFF
TGTGCCAGCTCACCATGGGACAGCGGGTCAACTAATGAAAAACTGTTTTTT
>NA|once|TRBV28|TRBJ2-2
CASSYSLAGELFF
TGTGCCAGCAGTTACAGTTTGGCCGGGGAGCTGTTTTTT
>NA|few|TRBV27|TRBJ2-2
CASSLMGSGELFF
TGTGCCAGCAGTTTAATGGGGAGTGGGGAGCTGTTTTTT
>TRBD1|NA|TRBV11-2|TRBJ1-3
CASSSGQVLFSGNTIYF
TGTGCCAGCAGCTCGGGACAGGTCTTGTTCTCTGGAAACACCATATATTTT
>TRBD2|NA|TRBV2|TRBJ2-3
CASSLAGGTSTDTQYF
TGTGCCAGCAGTCTAGCGGGAGGCACTAGCACAGATACGCAGTATTTT
>TRBD2|NA|TRBV10-3|TRBJ2-3
CAIRVSGASTDTQYF
TGTGCCATCAGAGTTAGCGGGGCTAGCACAGATACGCAGTATTTT
>NA|NA|TRBV11-1|TRBJ2-7
CASSLGGNSYEQYF
TGTGCCAGCAGCTTGGGCGGAAACTCCTACGAGCAGTACTTC
>NA|NA|TRBV3-1/TRBV3-2|TRBJ2-5
CASSPWTGAGETQYF
TGTGCCAGCAGCCCATGGACGGGGGCGGGGGAGACCCAGTACTTC
>NA|NA|TRBV20-1|TRBJ2-7
CSGGSTYEQYF
TGCAGTGGAGGTTCTACCTACGAGCAGTACTTC
>TRBD1|NA|TRBV11-2|TRBJ1-2
CASSRGGQGIGGYTF
TGTGCCAGCAGCCGCGGGGGACAGGGGATTGGTGGCTACACCTTC
>NA|NA|TRBV30|TRBJ2-5
CAWSVPAKPWETQYF
TGTGCCTGGAGTGTCCCCGCGAAGCCGTGGGAGACCCAGTACTTC
>TRBD2|once|TRBV29-1|TRBJ2-5
CSVEIIAGPQETQYF
TGCAGCGTTGAAATAATAGCGGGACCTCAAGAGACCCAGTACTTC
>NA|NA|TRBV11-3|TRBJ1-1
CASSLETNTEAFF
TGTGCCAGCAGCTTAGAGACGAACACTGAAGCTTTCTTT
>NA|NA|TRBV6-6|TRBJ2-3
CASTIRQGAADTQYF
TGTGCCAGCACTATTCGTCAGGGAGCAGCAGATACGCAGTATTTT
>NA|NA|TRBV3-1/TRBV3-2|TRBJ2-5
CASSFQGQETQYF
TGTGCCAGCAGCTTCCAGGGTCAAGAGACCCAGTACTTC
>TRBD1|NA|TRBV4-1|TRBJ1-3
CASRPTGGSGNTIYF
TGCGCCAGCAGACCGACAGGGGGCTCTGGAAACACCATATATTTT
>NA|NA|TRBV3-1/TRBV3-2|TRBJ1-6
CASSRSLESPLHF
TGTGCCAGCAGCCGAAGTCTGGAATCACCCCTCCACTTT
>TRBD2|NA|TRBV5-1|TRBJ2-1
CASSLRLAGGSHNEQFF
TGCGCCAGCAGCTTAAGACTAGCGGGGGGTTCCCACAATGAGCAGTTCTTC
>NA|NA|TRBV12-3/TRBV12-4|TRBJ1-6
CASSSFSPLHF
TGTGCCAGCAGTTCATTTTCACCCCTCCACTTT
>TRBD1|once|TRBV6-5|TRBJ2-5
CASRGTGSETQYF
TGTGCCAGCAGGGGGACAGGGTCAGAGACCCAGTACTTC
>TRBD1|NA|TRBV27|TRBJ1-5
CASSFRGGNQPQHF
TGTGCCAGCAGTTTCAGGGGGGGCAATCAGCCCCAGCATTTT
>TRBD1|NA|TRBV5-4|TRBJ1-2
CASSLPTGVRGYTF
TGTGCCAGCAGCTTGCCGACAGGGGTACGTGGCTACACCTTC
>TRBD2|NA|TRBV9|TRBJ2-5
CASSVEAVGLAGFQETQYF
TGTGCCAGCAGCGTAGAGGCAGTGGGCCTAGCGGGGTTCCAAGAGACCCAGTACTTC
>NA|NA|TRBV6-5|TRBJ2-3
CASSYSPGRGTDTQYF
TGTGCCAGCAGTTACTCCCCCGGAAGGGGCACAGATACGCAGTATTTT
>TRBD2|NA|TRBV10-3|TRBJ2-3
CASGPTLSGRETDTQYF
TGTGCCTCGGGCCCGACCCTAAGCGGGAGGGAGACAGATACGCAGTATTTT
>TRBD1|once|TRBV5-1|TRBJ1-2
CASSIEGATNYGYTF
TGCGCCAGCAGCATCGAGGGGGCCACTAACTATGGCTACACCTTC
>NA|NA|TRBV7-8|TRBJ1-4
CASSFYAGREKLFF
TGTGCCAGCAGCTTTTACGCAGGGCGCGAAAAACTGTTTTTT
>NA|NA|TRBV6-6|TRBJ2-5
CASSYSSLGSAQYF
TGTGCCAGCAGTTACTCAAGTTTGGGAAGCGCCCAGTACTTC
>NA|NA|TRBV25-1|TRBJ2-7
CANTGTILYEQYF
TGTGCCAATACCGGGACAATCCTCTACGAGCAGTACTTC